This T cell receptor (beta chain) emerged from a study of blood T cell repertoires in COVID-19. About the research overall: Samples taken during acute and convalescent COVID-19 were collected in the United States, Italy and Spain.

The Seattle patients, enrolled during active infection, were followed longitudinally. The assay was immunoSEQ multiplex PCR, and TCRdb's table has in-frame clones only and misses some. Of 200,000 to 250,000 clones in the sample, around 83% were seen once. The sequencing sample was made of peripheral blood. The receptor was derived from a woman in her fifties or sixties with COVID-19, enrolled during active disease.

The CDR3 reads CASSEIAGTYEQYV. CDR3 in DNA: TGTGCCAGCAGTGAGATAGCCGGGACCTACGAGCAGTACGTC. The V and J genes are TRBV6-1 and TRBJ2-7; a weak D match, TRBD2 (5 bases). The CDR3 is 14 residues long. The V end was cut by 3 bases, the J end by 2 bases, with 11 bases between. The germline V gene encodes CDR1 MNHNS and CDR2 SASEGT.